This TCR beta chain was recovered during a study of shared clonotypes between healthy human individuals. Sequenced by immunoSEQ multiplex PCR; TCRdb stores in-frame clones only, minus some. The table lists about 490,000 clones, 79% of them singletons. V lost 2 bases and J 7 bases, leaving 12 bases between the germline ends. The germline V gene encodes CDR1 GTSNPN and CDR2 SVGIG (reference sequence). This CDR3 region has 14 residues. Specimen: PBMCs. The chain combines TRBV30 with TRBJ1-6; unclear D gene. This clonotype originated in a woman in her forties in good health. Some clones in this sample may be carry-over from other donors' samples. CDR3 sequence: CAWSLGKENSPLHF. As DNA, the CDR3 is TGTGCCTGGAGTTTGGGAAAAGAGAATTCACCCCTCCACTTT. The entire variable domain, with the rest obtained from reference TRBV30 and TRBJ1-6, is as follows: SQTIHQWPATLVQPVGSPLSLECTVEGTSNPNLYWYRQAAGRGLQLLFYSVGIGQISSEVPQNLSASRPQDRQFILSSKKLLLSDSGFYLCAWSLGKENSPLHFGNGTRLTVT.